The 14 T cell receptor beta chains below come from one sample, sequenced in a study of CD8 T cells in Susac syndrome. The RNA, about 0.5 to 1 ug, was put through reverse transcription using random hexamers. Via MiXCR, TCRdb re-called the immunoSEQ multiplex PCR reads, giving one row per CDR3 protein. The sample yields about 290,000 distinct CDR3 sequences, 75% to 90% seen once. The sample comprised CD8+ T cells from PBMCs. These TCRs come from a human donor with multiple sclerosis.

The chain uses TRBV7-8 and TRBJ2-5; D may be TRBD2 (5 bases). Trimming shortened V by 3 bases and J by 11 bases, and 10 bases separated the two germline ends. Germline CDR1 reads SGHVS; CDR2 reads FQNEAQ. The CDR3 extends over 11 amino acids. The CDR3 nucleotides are TGTGCCAGCAGCTTGTTATGGGAGCAGTACTTC. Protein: CASSLLWEQYF.

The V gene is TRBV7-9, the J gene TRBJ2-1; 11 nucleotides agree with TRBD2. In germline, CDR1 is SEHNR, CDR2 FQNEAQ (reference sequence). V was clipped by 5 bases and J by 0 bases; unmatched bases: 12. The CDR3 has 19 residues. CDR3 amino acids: CASSRSGTSGLSSYNEQFF. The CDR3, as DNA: TGTGCCAGCAGCCGGTCCGGGACTAGCGGACTGAGCTCCTACAATGAGCAGTTCTTC. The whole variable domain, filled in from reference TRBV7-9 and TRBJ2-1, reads DTGVSQNPRHKITKRGQNVTFRCDPISEHNRLYWYRQTLGQGPEFLTYFQNEAQLEKSRLLSDRFSAERPKGSFSTLEIQRTEQGDSAMYLCASSRSGTSGLSSYNEQFFGPGTRLTVL.

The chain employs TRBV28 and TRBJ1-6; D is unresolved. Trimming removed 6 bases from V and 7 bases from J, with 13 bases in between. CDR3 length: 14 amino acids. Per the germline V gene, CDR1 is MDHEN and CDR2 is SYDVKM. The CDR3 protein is CASRPQRENSPLHF. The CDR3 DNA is TGTGCCAGCAGACCCCAAAGGGAGAATTCACCCCTCCACTTT. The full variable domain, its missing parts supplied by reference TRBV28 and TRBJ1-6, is DVKVTQSSRYLVKRTGEKVFLECVQDMDHENMFWYRQDPGLGLRLIYFSYDVKMKEKGDIPEGYSVSREKKERFSLILESASTNQTSMYLCASRPQRENSPLHFGNGTRLTVT.

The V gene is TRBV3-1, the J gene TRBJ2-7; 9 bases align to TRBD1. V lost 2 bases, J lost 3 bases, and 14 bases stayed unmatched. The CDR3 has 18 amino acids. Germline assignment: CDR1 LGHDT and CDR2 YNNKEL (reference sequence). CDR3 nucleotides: TGTGCCAGCAGCCAAACCAGTTCACCCGGGACAGGGTTCTACGAGCAGTACTTC. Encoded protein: CASSQTSSPGTGFYEQYF.

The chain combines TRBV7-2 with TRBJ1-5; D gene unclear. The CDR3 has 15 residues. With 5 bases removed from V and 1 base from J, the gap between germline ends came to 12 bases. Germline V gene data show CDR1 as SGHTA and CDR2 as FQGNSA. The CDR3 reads CASSQTWESNQPQHF. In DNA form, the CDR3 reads TGTGCCAGCAGCCAGACCTGGGAGAGCAATCAGCCCCAGCATTTT.

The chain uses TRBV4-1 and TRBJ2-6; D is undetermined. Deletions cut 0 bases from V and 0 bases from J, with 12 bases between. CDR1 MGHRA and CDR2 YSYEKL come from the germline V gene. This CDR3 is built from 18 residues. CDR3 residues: CASSQDGVKGSGANVLTF. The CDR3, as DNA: TGCGCCAGCAGCCAAGATGGGGTCAAGGGCTCTGGGGCCAACGTCCTGACTTTC.

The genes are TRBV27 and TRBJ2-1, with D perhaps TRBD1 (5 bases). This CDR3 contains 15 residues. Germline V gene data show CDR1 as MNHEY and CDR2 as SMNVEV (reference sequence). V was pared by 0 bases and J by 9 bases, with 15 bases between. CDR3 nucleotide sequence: TGTGCCAGCAGTTTATCACACCCAGGGTGGCGTGAGCAGTTCTTC. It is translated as CASSLSHPGWREQFF.

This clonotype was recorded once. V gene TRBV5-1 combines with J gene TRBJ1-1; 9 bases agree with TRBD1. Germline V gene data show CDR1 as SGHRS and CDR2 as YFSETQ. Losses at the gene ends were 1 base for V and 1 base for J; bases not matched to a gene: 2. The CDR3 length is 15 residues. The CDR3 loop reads CASSLTGQGNTEAFF. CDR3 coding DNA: TGCGCCAGCAGCTTGACGGGACAGGGGAACACTGAAGCTTTCTTT.

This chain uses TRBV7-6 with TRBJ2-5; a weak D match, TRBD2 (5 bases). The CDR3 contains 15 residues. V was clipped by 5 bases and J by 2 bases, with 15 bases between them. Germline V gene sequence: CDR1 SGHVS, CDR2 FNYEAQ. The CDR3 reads CASSQWSRAQETQYF. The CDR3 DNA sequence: TGTGCCAGCAGCCAATGGTCGAGGGCGCAAGAGACCCAGTACTTC.

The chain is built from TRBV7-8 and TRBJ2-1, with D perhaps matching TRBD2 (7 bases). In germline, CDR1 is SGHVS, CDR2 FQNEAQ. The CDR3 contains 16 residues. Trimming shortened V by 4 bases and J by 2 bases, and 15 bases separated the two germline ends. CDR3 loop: CASSSRRGPTYNEQFF. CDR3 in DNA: TGTGCCAGCAGCTCCAGGCGGGGGCCCACCTACAATGAGCAGTTCTTC.

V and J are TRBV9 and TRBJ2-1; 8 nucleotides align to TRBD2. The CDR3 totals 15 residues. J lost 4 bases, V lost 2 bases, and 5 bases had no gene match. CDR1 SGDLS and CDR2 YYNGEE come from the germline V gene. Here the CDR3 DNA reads TGTGCCAGCAGCGTGGAAGCGGGAGCGTACAATGAGCAGTTCTTC. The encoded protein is CASSVEAGAYNEQFF.

For the CDR3, the DNA is TGTGCCAGCAGCTTTAGGGTTACTGAAGCTTTCTTT. It codes for CASSFRVTEAFF. The V call is TRBV9, the J call TRBJ1-1; D gene ambiguous. The V and J ends lost 4 bases and 5 bases respectively, with 9 bases between them. The germline CDR1 and CDR2 sequences are SGDLS and YYNGEE. This CDR3 contains 12 residues.

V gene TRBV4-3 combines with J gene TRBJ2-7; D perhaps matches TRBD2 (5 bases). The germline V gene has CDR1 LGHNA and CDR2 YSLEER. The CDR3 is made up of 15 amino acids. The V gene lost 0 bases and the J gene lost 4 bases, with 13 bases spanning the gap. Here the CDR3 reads CASSQDRASFYEQYF. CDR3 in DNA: TGCGCCAGCAGCCAAGATCGGGCTAGCTTTTACGAGCAGTACTTC.

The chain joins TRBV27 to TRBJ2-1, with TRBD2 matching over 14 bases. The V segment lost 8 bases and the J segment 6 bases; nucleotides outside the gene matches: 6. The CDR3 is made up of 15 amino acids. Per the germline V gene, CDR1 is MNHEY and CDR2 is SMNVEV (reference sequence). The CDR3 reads CASATGTSGSNEQFF. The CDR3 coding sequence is TGTGCCAGCGCGACTGGGACTAGCGGGAGCAATGAGCAGTTCTTC.